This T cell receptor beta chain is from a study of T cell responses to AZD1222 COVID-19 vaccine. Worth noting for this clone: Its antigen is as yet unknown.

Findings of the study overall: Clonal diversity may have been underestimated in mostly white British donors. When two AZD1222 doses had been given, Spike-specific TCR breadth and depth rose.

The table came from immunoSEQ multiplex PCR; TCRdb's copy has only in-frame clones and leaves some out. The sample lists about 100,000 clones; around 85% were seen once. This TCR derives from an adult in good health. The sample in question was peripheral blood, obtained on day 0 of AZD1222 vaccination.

This CDR3 reads CASSWGRGEAFF. CDR3 coding DNA: TGTGCCAGCAGTTGGGGGCGGGGTGAAGCTTTCTTT. The chain couples TRBV12-3 or TRBV12-4 to TRBJ1-1; weak D call: TRBD1 (6 bases). CDR3 size: 12 residues. Trimming removed 4 bases at V and 7 bases at J, with 10 bases between.